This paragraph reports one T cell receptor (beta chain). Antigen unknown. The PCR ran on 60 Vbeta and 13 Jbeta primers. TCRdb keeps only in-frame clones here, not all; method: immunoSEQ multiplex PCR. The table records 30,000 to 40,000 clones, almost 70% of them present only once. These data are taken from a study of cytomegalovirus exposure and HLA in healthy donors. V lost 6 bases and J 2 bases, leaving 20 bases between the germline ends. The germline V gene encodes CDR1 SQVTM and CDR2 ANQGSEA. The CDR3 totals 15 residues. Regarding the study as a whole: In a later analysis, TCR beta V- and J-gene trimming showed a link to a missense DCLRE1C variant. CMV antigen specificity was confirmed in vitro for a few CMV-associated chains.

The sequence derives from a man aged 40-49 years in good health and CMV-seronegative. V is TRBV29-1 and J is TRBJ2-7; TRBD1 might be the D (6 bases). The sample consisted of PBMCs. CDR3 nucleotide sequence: TGCAGCGTGGAGAATACAGGGAGTTTGGCCTACGAGCAGTACTTC. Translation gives CSVENTGSLAYEQYF.